Below, 31 T cell receptor beta chains from the same sample are listed, as sequenced in a study of T-cell reconstitution after alpha-beta-depleted transplantation in children. Using unique molecular identifiers, the investigators prepared the TCRbeta library. MiXCR, applied by TCRdb to the PCR reads, yields one record per CDR3 protein. This table holds about 460,000 distinct CDR3 sequences, around 10% found once. The specimen was PBMCs, mostly from graft donor cells, collected 180 days after TCRalphabeta/CD19-depleted stem cell transplant. The receptors were sampled from a female patient aged 2-9 years who had a stem cell transplant for aplastic anemia, so the T cells may come from the graft donor.

The CDR3 sequence: CASDRGLSGELFF. The CDR3 nucleotides read TGTGCCAGCGACAGGGGTCTTAGCGGGGAGCTGTTTTTT. The chain couples TRBV28 to TRBJ2-2; 8 nucleotides align to TRBD1. Trimming removed 8 bases from V and 7 bases from J; junction bases left unmatched: 6. This CDR3 contains 13 residues. Germline values: CDR1 MDHEN, CDR2 SYDVKM. Using reference TRBV28 and TRBJ2-2 for the parts outside the CDR3, the full variable domain is DVKVTQSSRYLVKRTGEKVFLECVQDMDHENMFWYRQDPGLGLRLIYFSYDVKMKEKGDIPEGYSVSREKKERFSLILESASTNQTSMYLCASDRGLSGELFFGEGSRLTVL.

The rearrangement uses TRBV5-1 and TRBJ1-2; 8 bases fit TRBD1. Germline CDR1 and CDR2: SGHRS and YFSETQ. The trim removed 3 bases at V and 7 bases at J, leaving 8 bases unmatched. The CDR3 totals 14 residues. CDR3 residues: CASSSGQGYLGYTF. CDR3 DNA: TGCGCCAGCAGCTCAGGACAGGGTTACCTTGGCTACACCTTC. Combining the CDR3 with reference TRBV5-1 and TRBJ1-2 gives the whole variable domain KAGVTQTPRYLIKTRGQQVTLSCSPISGHRSVSWYQQTPGQGLQFLFEYFSETQRNKGNFPGRFSGRQFSNSRSEMNVSTLELGDSALYLCASSSGQGYLGYTFGSGTRLTVV.

The chain joins TRBV20-1 to TRBJ2-1; D is uncertain. CDR3 length: 17 amino acids. The V gene's germline CDR1 is DFQATT and CDR2 SNEGSKA (reference sequence). Trimming removed 6 bases from V and 3 bases from J, with 24 bases in between. Here the CDR3 reads CSAVGPPRTWIYNEQFF. In DNA, the CDR3 is TGCAGTGCCGTTGGACCTCCAAGGACGTGGATCTACAATGAGCAGTTCTTC.

CDR3 protein: CSAALDRDRGSKGGYTF. In nucleotides, the CDR3 is TGCAGTGCTGCCCTGGACCGGGACAGGGGATCGAAGGGTGGCTACACCTTC. This chain joins TRBV20-1 and TRBJ1-2; TRBD1 matches at 10 bases. V shed 5 bases and J 7 bases; nucleotides not matched to a gene: 19. CDR1 is DFQATT, CDR2 SNEGSKA, per germline (reference sequence). The CDR3 is 17 residues long.

The rearrangement links TRBV29-1 to TRBJ1-1; no clear D gene. This CDR3 has 12 amino acids. Trimming stripped 5 bases from V and 0 bases from J, with 7 bases between. Germline V CDR1 and CDR2: SQVTM, ANQGSEA. The CDR3 region is CSVLTMNTEAFF. The DNA of the CDR3 is TGCAGCGTTCTGACGATGAACACTGAAGCTTTCTTT.

This rearrangement joins TRBV11-2 to TRBJ2-7; D might be TRBD2 (5 bases). The V end lost 3 bases, the J end lost 7 bases, and 10 bases lay between the germline ends. The CDR3 is 12 residues long. Germline V gene data show CDR1 as SGHAT and CDR2 as FQNNGV. DNA for the CDR3: TGTGCCAGCAGCTTTCGGGCGGGTGAGCAGTACGTC. Translation gives CASSFRAGEQYV.

This rearrangement joins TRBV3-1 to TRBJ1-6; D unclear. Germline-derived CDR1 and CDR2 are LGHDT and YNNKEL (reference sequence). V lost 3 bases and J 0 bases, leaving 15 bases between the germline ends. The CDR3 length is 18 residues. The CDR3 sequence is CASSHGVNHISYNSPLHF. In DNA form, the CDR3 reads TGTGCCAGCAGCCATGGGGTGAATCACATCTCCTATAATTCACCCCTCCACTTT.

Worth noting for this clonotype: Possible read error: a much larger clone is one base away. The missing conserved phenylalanine or tryptophan at the end of this CDR3 makes a read error likely. V is TRBV5-1 and J is TRBJ2-5, with TRBD2 matching over 11 bases. The CDR3 is made up of 16 amino acids. Germline V lookup: CDR1 SGHRS, CDR2 YFSETQ. V lost 3 bases, J lost 5 bases, and 9 bases stayed unmatched. As DNA, the CDR3 is TGCGCCAGCAGCTCTGGGCGACTAGCGGGGAAGGAGACCCAGTACTTG. Translating gives CASSSGRLAGKETQYL.

The chain is built from TRBV3-1 and TRBJ2-2; D is unresolved. V gave up 2 bases and J gave up 7 bases, with 8 bases separating them. In germline, CDR1 is LGHDT, CDR2 YNNKEL (reference sequence). The CDR3 has 13 amino acids. Here the CDR3 DNA reads TGTGCCAGCAGCCAACGAGGTAGCGGGGAGCTGTTTTTT. This codes for CASSQRGSGELFF. Full variable domain (missing parts from reference TRBV3-1 and TRBJ2-2): DTAVSQTPKYLVTQMGNDKSIKCEQNLGHDTMYWYKQDSKKFLKIMFSYNNKELIINETVPNRFSPKSPDKAHLNLHINSLELGDSAVYFCASSQRGSGELFFGEGSRLTVL.

The chain couples TRBV5-1 to TRBJ2-1; weak D call: TRBD1 (6 bases). Germline V gene data show CDR1 as SGHRS and CDR2 as YFSETQ. Trimming cost V 4 bases and J 0 bases, with 17 bases left between them. The CDR3 spans 17 residues. The CDR3 nucleotides read TGCGCCAGCAGCCGAAAGACAGGCGATTACTCCTACAATGAGCAGTTCTTC. Amino acid sequence: CASSRKTGDYSYNEQFF.

This clonotype was counted ten times or more. The chain joins TRBV20-1 to TRBJ2-2; D is perhaps TRBD1 (6 bases). The germline V and J ends were trimmed by 1 base and 7 bases, with 7 bases remaining between them. Per the germline V gene, CDR1 is DFQATT and CDR2 is SNEGSKA (reference sequence). This CDR3 comprises 12 residues. The CDR3 bases are TGCAGTGCTAGAGGCAGGGGCGGGGAGCTGTTTTTT. Protein product: CSARGRGGELFF.

The rearrangement joins TRBV29-1 to TRBJ2-3; D might be TRBD2 (5 bases). The CDR3 covers 15 residues. Germline CDR1 and CDR2: SQVTM and ANQGSEA. Trimming removed 4 bases from V and 2 bases from J, with 16 bases in between. The CDR3 region is CSVVLSADYTDTQYF. The CDR3 nucleotides are TGCAGCGTTGTCCTCTCTGCCGACTACACAGATACGCAGTATTTT.

This clonotype turned up a few times. This chain joins TRBV6-5 and TRBJ2-1; 7 nucleotides align to TRBD2. Germline CDR1 MNHEY, CDR2 SVGAGI. The V and J ends lost 2 bases and 4 bases, in that order; junction bases with no gene match: 5. The CDR3 spans 15 residues. DNA for the CDR3: TGTGCCAGCAGTTACGGGGAGGGCCAATACAATGAGCAGTTCTTC. Protein sequence: CASSYGEGQYNEQFF.

This clonotype came up a few times. The chain carries TRBV5-1 and TRBJ2-3, with TRBD2 matching over 7 bases. Looked up from germline, CDR1 is SGHRS and CDR2 is YFSETQ. The CDR3 consists of 15 residues. V lost 1 base to trimming and J lost 2 bases; unmatched junction nucleotides: 4. CDR3 region: CASSLSGITTDTQYF. CDR3 nucleotide sequence: TGCGCCAGCAGCTTGAGCGGGATAACCACAGATACGCAGTATTTT.

This clonotype was observed a handful of times. The V call is TRBV11-3, the J call TRBJ2-1; a possible D gene is TRBD1 (7 bases). Germline V lookup: CDR1 SGHNT, CDR2 YENEEA. V dropped 1 base and J dropped 12 bases, with 13 bases sitting between them. This CDR3 comprises 13 residues. The DNA of the CDR3 is TGTGCCAGCAGCTTAGCAGGGACAGCGGGGCAGTTCTTC. It specifies CASSLAGTAGQFF. Full variable domain (remainder filled in from reference TRBV11-3 and TRBJ2-1): EAGVVQSPRYKIIEKKQPVAFWCNPISGHNTLYWYLQNLGQGPELLIRYENEEAVDDSQLPKDRFSAERLKGVDSTLKIQPAELGDSAVYLCASSLAGTAGQFFGPGTRLTVL.

V is TRBV20-1 and J is TRBJ2-1; the match to TRBD2 covers 9 bases. From germline, CDR1 is DFQATT and CDR2 SNEGSKA (reference sequence). This CDR3 is 13 amino acids long. The V and J ends lost 3 bases and 7 bases, in that order; junction bases with no gene match: 4. This chain's CDR3 is CSARLAGQNEQFF. CDR3 sequence (DNA): TGCAGTGCTAGGCTAGCGGGACAGAATGAGCAGTTCTTC.

The chain links TRBV20-1 to TRBJ2-7, with D possibly TRBD2 on 6 matching bases. Germline lookup yields CDR1 DFQATT and CDR2 SNEGSKA (reference sequence). Trimming left V 5 bases short and J 5 bases short, with 10 bases between. This CDR3 contains 11 residues. The CDR3 region has the DNA TGCAGTGCTTCCGGGAGCCACGAGCAGTACTTC. It is translated as CSASGSHEQYF.

The rearrangement links TRBV28 to TRBJ2-7, with D perhaps matching TRBD1 (6 bases). Germline V gene lookup returns CDR1 MDHEN and CDR2 SYDVKM. CDR3 length: 13 amino acids. V was clipped by 5 bases and J by 6 bases, with 14 bases between them. The chain's CDR3 is CASSTPWGREQYF. The CDR3 DNA follows: TGTGCCAGCAGTACGCCCTGGGGGCGCGAGCAGTACTTC.

This clonotype was found a few times. The CDR3: CASSRLGLLSHTQYF. In DNA form, the CDR3 reads TGTGCCAGCAGCCGATTGGGACTTCTGTCCCATACGCAGTATTTT. J is TRBJ2-3 and V is TRBV11-2; tentative D call: TRBD2 (6 bases). Trimming took off 5 bases at V and 7 bases at J, with 19 bases between the two ends. CDR1 and CDR2 (germline): SGHAT, FQNNGV. This CDR3 has 15 amino acids.

In its sample, this clonotype was seen a few times. This chain connects TRBV7-6 to TRBJ2-7; D not certain. From germline, CDR1 is SGHVS and CDR2 FNYEAQ. The CDR3 has 14 residues. V gave up 5 bases and J gave up 0 bases, with 11 bases separating them. The CDR3 reads CASSPRPSSYEQYV. The CDR3 bases are TGTGCCAGCAGCCCCCGACCTAGCTCCTACGAGCAGTACGTC.

For this clonotype: This clone may be a read error of a much larger clone one base away. The rearrangement links TRBV29-1 to TRBJ2-5; the D gene is possibly TRBD1 (5 bases). Deletions cut 5 bases from V and 7 bases from J, with 20 bases between. Germline CDR1 reads SQVTM; CDR2 reads ANQGSEA. This CDR3 has 14 residues. In nucleotides, the CDR3 is TGCAGCGTTAAACTCAGGGCGGTTGGAGCGACCCAGTACTTC. It specifies CSVKLRAVGATQYF. Together with reference TRBV29-1 and TRBJ2-5, the CDR3 gives the full variable domain: SAVISQKPSRDICQRGTSLTIQCQVDSQVTMMFWYRQQPGQSLTLIATANQGSEATYESGFVIDKFPISRPNLTFSTLTVSNMSPEDSSIYLCSVKLRAVGATQYFGPGTRLLVL.

The rearrangement uses TRBV18 and TRBJ2-3; D is tentatively TRBD1 or TRBD2 (5 bases each). CDR3 length equals 15 residues. Germline CDR1 is KGHSH and CDR2 is LQKENI. V was clipped by 3 bases and J by 6 bases, with 16 bases between them. CDR3 amino acids: CASSPAGTSRDTQYF. In DNA form, the CDR3 reads TGTGCCAGCTCACCTGCCGGGACCTCCCGGGATACGCAGTATTTT.

This clonotype was counted many times. The rearrangement uses TRBV13 and TRBJ1-1; D is perhaps TRBD1 (6 bases). The germline CDR1 and CDR2 sequences are PRHDT and FYEKMQ (reference sequence). The CDR3 consists of 12 residues. The germline V and J ends were trimmed by 5 bases and 10 bases, with 14 bases remaining between them. CDR3 protein: CASSPRGGIAFF. The CDR3 DNA is TGTGCCAGCAGCCCTCGGGGGGGCATAGCTTTCTTT.

The chain uses TRBV7-9 and TRBJ2-1, with 11 bases lining up with TRBD2. The CDR3 consists of 15 residues. Trimming cost V 7 bases and J 9 bases; bases outside gene matches: 11. Germline lookup yields CDR1 SEHNR and CDR2 FQNEAQ (reference sequence). Here the CDR3 DNA reads TGTGCCAGCACCCAGACTAGCGGGACTCCCATTGAGCAGTTCTTC. Translation gives CASTQTSGTPIEQFF.

This clonotype turned up a few times. This chain connects TRBV20-1 to TRBJ2-7; no reliable D call. Germline loops: CDR1 DFQATT, CDR2 SNEGSKA (reference sequence). V was clipped by 2 bases and J by 2 bases, with 10 bases between them. The CDR3 is 13 amino acids. CDR3 residues: CSARPGVPYEQYF. DNA of the CDR3: TGCAGTGCTAGACCGGGTGTTCCCTACGAGCAGTACTTC.

On this clonotype: Since the CDR3 does not end with the conserved phenylalanine or tryptophan, this likely comes from a read error. The rearrangement links TRBV7-9 to TRBJ1-1, with 7 bases matching TRBD1. CDR1 and CDR2 (germline): SEHNR, FQNEAQ (reference sequence). The CDR3 has 14 amino acids. V was clipped by 3 bases and J by 6 bases; unmatched bases: 7. The CDR3 protein is CASSLTGSIPEAFL. CDR3 nucleotide sequence: TGTGCCAGCAGCTTGACAGGGTCGATCCCTGAAGCTTTCTTA.

The chain carries TRBV28 and TRBJ2-4; D not resolved. V was pared by 0 bases and J by 0 bases, with 3 bases between. Germline loops: CDR1 MDHEN, CDR2 SYDVKM. This CDR3 comprises 14 residues. The CDR3 coding sequence is TGTGCCAGCAGTTTATGGTTAGCCAAAAACATTCAGTACTTC. Protein: CASSLWLAKNIQYF.

V usage is TRBV5-5 and J usage is TRBJ1-2; D gene ambiguous. The V gene's germline CDR1 is SGHKS and CDR2 YYEKEE (reference sequence). V gave up 9 bases and J gave up 5 bases, with 8 bases separating them. The CDR3 is 10 amino acids. In DNA, the CDR3 is TGTGCCACCGAGGGTTATGGCTACACCTTC. Translation gives CATEGYGYTF.

This clonotype has more than one count but fewer than ten. CDR3 nucleotide sequence: TGTGCCAGCAGTCCGTCGGGACTAGTTAACACCGGGGAGCTGTTTTTT. Residues: CASSPSGLVNTGELFF. The rearrangement uses TRBV28 and TRBJ2-2, with 8 bases aligning to TRBD2. Looked up from germline, CDR1 is MDHEN and CDR2 is SYDVKM. Trimming removed 5 bases from V and 2 bases from J; junction bases left unmatched: 7. The CDR3 sequence is 16 residues long.

V gene TRBV12-3 or TRBV12-4 combines with J gene TRBJ2-1; 7 nucleotides agree with TRBD2. The CDR3 is 15 residues long. V gave up 2 bases and J gave up 7 bases; unmatched junction bases: 8. The CDR3 coding sequence is TGTGCCAGCAGTTTACTAGCGGCTCTGGGAAATGAGCAGTTCTTC. Its protein is CASSLLAALGNEQFF.

This clonotype was seen repeatedly, ten times or more. The chain is built from TRBV5-1 and TRBJ2-2; D ambiguous. Germline-derived CDR1 and CDR2 are SGHRS and YFSETQ. The CDR3 length is 13 residues. Between the trimmed V and J ends, which lost 4 bases and 5 bases, there was a span of 9 bases. The CDR3 loop reads CASSLDVTGELFF. DNA for the CDR3: TGCGCCAGCAGCCTGGACGTAACCGGGGAGCTGTTTTTT. Full variable domain (missing parts from reference TRBV5-1 and TRBJ2-2): KAGVTQTPRYLIKTRGQQVTLSCSPISGHRSVSWYQQTPGQGLQFLFEYFSETQRNKGNFPGRFSGRQFSNSRSEMNVSTLELGDSALYLCASSLDVTGELFFGEGSRLTVL.